This TCR beta chain was profiled in a study of blood T cell repertoires in COVID-19. Study-level background: Sample material is recorded as cDNA or gDNA derived from T cells, B-cell-depleted T cells, or PBMCs.

The CDR3 totals 13 residues. V lost 7 bases and J lost 1, with 8 bases in between. Looked up from germline, CDR1 is MNHEY and CDR2 is SVGAGI. Original methodology: Nucleated cell number was recorded as an estimate derived from reference gene primer amplification. Produced via immunoSEQ multiplex PCR; TCRdb's table is partial and in-frame only. V, J and clone size are those of that table, while D and trimming were read from the DNA. The sample has 260,000 or so clones, about nine tenths seen once. Participant age was 18 to 89 years, and participants resided in around 24 US areas. In Cohort 3, a recovered donor had either two negative PCRs, clearance, or symptom resolution.

This TCR came from a man younger than 30 who had recovered from COVID-19. Sequencing was done on a sample of PBMCs or T cells enriched from blood (not recorded which). The chain recombines TRBV6-5 with TRBJ1-5; no clear D. DNA for the CDR3: TGTGCCAGCACTACAGTGAGCAATCAGCCCCAGCATTTT. Residues: CASTTVSNQPQHF.